One TCR beta chain is described in this entry. The CDR3 spans 15 residues. Germline loops: CDR1 MNHEY, CDR2 SVGAGI. Trimming took 6 bases from V and 8 from J; bases not matched to a gene: 12. Only CD45RO-negative cells positively selected for CCR7 counted as naive CD8 cells, so terminally differentiated effector memory CD45RA+ cells were excluded. Participating donors were healthy, HIV-negative adults free of recent acute infections or vaccinations. This entry is derived from a study of shared clonotypes between healthy human individuals. In the sorted-subset replicate PCRs, approximately 200 ng DNA, roughly 30,000 T cell genomes, was used. Using immunoSEQ multiplex PCR, the repertoire was profiled, and TCRdb retains in-frame clones only, with some absent. The table has around 2.1 million clones, 85% to 95% seen once.

The sequence derives from a man between 18 and 35 years old in good health. Some clones in this sample may be carry-over from other donors' samples. The sequencing input was naive CD8+ T cells from PBMCs. This rearrangement joins TRBV6-5 to TRBJ1-2, with 10 bases matching TRBD1. CDR3: CASRDLGQGDMGYTF. The CDR3 coding sequence is TGTGCCAGCAGGGACCTCGGACAGGGGGATATGGGCTACACCTTC.